This TCR beta chain was sequenced during a study of blood T cell repertoires in COVID-19. Germline V lookup: CDR1 LNHDA, CDR2 SQIVND (reference sequence). V dropped 1 base and J dropped 3 bases, with 13 bases sitting between them. The CDR3 is made up of 16 amino acids. Only in-frame clones appear in the TCRdb table, and some are missing; sequencing was by immunoSEQ multiplex PCR. The sample has around 300,000 clones; about 87% are singletons. This chain links TRBV19 with TRBJ1-5; maybe TRBD1 (5 bases). The sample consisted of PBMCs or T cells enriched from blood (not recorded which). The receptor was isolated from a woman aged 45 to 65 who had recovered from COVID-19. CDR3 loop: CASSIASGSFNQPQHF. CDR3 nucleotides: TGTGCCAGTAGTATAGCATCAGGGTCGTTCAATCAGCCCCAGCATTTT.